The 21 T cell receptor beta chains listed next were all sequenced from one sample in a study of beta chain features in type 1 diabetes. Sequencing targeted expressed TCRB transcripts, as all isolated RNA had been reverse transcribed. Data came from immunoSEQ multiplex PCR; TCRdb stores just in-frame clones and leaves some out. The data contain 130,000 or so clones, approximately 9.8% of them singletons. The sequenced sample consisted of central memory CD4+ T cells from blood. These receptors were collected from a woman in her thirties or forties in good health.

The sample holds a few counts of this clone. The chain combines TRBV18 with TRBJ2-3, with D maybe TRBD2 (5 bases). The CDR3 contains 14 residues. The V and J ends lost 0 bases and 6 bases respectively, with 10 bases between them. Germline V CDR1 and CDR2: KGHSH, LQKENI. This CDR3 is CASSPPSGGDTQYF. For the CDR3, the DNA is TGTGCCAGCTCACCACCCTCTGGAGGTGATACGCAGTATTTT.

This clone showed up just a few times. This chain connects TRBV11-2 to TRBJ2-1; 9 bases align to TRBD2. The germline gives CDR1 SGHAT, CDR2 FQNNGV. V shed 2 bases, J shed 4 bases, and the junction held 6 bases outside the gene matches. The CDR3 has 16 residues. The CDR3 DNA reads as TGTGCCAGCAGCTTACAAGCGGGGGGCCCATACAATGAGCAGTTCTTC. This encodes CASSLQAGGPYNEQFF.

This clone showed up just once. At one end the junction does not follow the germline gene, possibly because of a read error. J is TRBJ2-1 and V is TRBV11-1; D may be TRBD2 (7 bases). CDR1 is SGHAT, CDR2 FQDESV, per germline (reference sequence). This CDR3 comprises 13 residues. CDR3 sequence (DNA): TGTGCCAGCAGCTTAGCGAGGGGGGGCGGTCTAATCTTC. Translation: CASSLARGGGLIF.

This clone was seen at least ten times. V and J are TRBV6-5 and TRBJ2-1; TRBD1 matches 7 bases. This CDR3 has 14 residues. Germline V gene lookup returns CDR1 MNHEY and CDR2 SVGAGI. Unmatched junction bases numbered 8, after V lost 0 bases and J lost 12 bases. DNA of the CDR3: TGTGCCAGCAGTTACTCCACGGACAGGCTGCCGCAGTTCTTC. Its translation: CASSYSTDRLPQFF.

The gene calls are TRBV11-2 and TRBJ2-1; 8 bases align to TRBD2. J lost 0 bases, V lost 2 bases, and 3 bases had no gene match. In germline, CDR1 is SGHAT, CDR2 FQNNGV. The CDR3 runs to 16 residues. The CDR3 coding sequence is TGTGCCAGCAGCTTAAGTAGCGGGGCCTCCTACAATGAGCAGTTCTTC. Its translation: CASSLSSGASYNEQFF.

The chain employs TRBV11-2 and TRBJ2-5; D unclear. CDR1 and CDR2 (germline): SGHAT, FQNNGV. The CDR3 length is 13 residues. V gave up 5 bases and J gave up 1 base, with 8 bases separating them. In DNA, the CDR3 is TGTGCCAGCAGCCCCACCAGCCAAGAGACCCAGTACTTC. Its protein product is CASSPTSQETQYF.

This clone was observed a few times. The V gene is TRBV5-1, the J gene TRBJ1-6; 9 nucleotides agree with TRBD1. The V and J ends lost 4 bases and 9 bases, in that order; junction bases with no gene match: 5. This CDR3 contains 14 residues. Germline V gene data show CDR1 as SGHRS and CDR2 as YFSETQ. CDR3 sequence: CASSRDRERSPLHF. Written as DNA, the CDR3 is TGCGCCAGCAGCCGGGACAGGGAGCGTTCACCCCTCCACTTT.

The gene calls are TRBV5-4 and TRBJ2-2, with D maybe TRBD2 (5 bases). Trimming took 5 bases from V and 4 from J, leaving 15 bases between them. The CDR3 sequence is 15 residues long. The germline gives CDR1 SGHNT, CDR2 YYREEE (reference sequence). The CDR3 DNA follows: TGTGCCAGCAGAGCCGGGATCGCGGGCACCGGGGAGCTGTTTTTT. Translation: CASRAGIAGTGELFF. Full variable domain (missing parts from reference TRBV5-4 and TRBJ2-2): ETGVTQSPTHLIKTRGQQVTLRCSSQSGHNTVSWYQQALGQGPQFIFQYYREEENGRGNFPPRFSGLQFPNYSSELNVNALELDDSALYLCASRAGIAGTGELFFGEGSRLTVL.

CDR3 DNA: TGCGCCAGCAGCTTAGGGACAGGGGCGGGACAGCCCCAGCATTTT. This sequence encodes CASSLGTGAGQPQHF. The chain recombines TRBV5-1 with TRBJ1-5; 10 bases fit TRBD1. The CDR3 length is 15 residues. V shed 2 bases, J shed 7 bases, and the junction held 6 bases outside the gene matches. Germline V lookup: CDR1 SGHRS, CDR2 YFSETQ.

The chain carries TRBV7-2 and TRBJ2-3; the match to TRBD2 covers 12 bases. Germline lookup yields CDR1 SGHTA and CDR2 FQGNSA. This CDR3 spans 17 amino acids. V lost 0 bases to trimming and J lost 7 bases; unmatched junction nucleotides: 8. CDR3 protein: CASSLAVLAGGLNTQYF. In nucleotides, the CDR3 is TGTGCCAGCAGCTTAGCGGTACTAGCGGGGGGATTAAATACGCAGTATTTT.

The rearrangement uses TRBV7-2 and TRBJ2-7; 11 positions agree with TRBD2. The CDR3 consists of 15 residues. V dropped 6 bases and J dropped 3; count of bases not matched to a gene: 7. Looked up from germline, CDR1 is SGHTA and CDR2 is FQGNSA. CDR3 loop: CASRRSSGGIYEQYF. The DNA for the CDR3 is TGTGCCAGCAGACGTTCTAGCGGGGGGATCTACGAGCAGTACTTC. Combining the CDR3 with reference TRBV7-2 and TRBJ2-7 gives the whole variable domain GAGVSQSPSNKVTEKGKDVELRCDPISGHTALYWYRQSLGQGLEFLIYFQGNSAPDKSGLPSDRFSAERTGGSVSTLTIQRTQQEDSAVYLCASRRSSGGIYEQYFGPGTRLTVT.

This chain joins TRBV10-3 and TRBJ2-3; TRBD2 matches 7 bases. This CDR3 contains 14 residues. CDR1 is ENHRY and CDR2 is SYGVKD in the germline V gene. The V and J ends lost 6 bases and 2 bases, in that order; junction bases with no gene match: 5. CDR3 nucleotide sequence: TGTGCCATCAGCCTGGGGGGGACCACAGATACGCAGTATTTT. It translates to CAISLGGTTDTQYF.

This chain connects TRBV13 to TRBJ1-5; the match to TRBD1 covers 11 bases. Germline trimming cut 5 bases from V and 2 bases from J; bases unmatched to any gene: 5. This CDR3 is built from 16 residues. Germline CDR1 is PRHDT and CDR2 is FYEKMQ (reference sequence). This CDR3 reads CASSVGTGGGNQPQHF. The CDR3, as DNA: TGTGCCAGCAGCGTCGGGACAGGGGGAGGCAATCAGCCCCAGCATTTT.

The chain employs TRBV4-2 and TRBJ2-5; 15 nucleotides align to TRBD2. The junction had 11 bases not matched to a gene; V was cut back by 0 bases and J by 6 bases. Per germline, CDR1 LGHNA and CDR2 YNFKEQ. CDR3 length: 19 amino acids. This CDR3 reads CASSQDAGTSGGYTQTQYF. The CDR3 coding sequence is TGTGCCAGCAGCCAAGATGCGGGGACTAGCGGGGGGTACACCCAGACCCAGTACTTC.

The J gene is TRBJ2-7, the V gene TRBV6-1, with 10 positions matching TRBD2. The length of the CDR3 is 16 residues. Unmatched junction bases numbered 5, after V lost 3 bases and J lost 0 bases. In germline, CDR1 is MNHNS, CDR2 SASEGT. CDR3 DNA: TGTGCCAGCAGTGATTATCTAGCGGGGGCCTCCTACGAGCAGTACTTC. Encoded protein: CASSDYLAGASYEQYF.

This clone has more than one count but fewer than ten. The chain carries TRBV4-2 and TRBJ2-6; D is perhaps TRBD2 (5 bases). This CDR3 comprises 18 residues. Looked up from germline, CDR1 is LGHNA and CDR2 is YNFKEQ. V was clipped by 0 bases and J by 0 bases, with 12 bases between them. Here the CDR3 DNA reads TGTGCCAGCAGCCAAGAGAGTCTAGCCGCCTCTGGGGCCAACGTCCTGACTTTC. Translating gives CASSQESLAASGANVLTF.

CDR3 amino acids: CASGLVLGGAYEQYF. In DNA form, the CDR3 reads TGTGCTAGTGGTTTGGTACTCGGGGGGGCCTACGAGCAGTACTTC. This rearrangement joins TRBV12-5 to TRBJ2-5, with 8 bases that match TRBD2. The J call is uncertain, as TRBJ2-7 better fits the DNA end. This CDR3 is 15 amino acids long. Per the germline V gene, CDR1 is LGHNT and CDR2 is FRNRAP.

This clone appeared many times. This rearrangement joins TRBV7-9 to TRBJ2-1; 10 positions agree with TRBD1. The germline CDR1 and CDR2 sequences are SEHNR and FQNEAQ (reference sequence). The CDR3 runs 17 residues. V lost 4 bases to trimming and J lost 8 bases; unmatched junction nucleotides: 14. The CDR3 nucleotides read TGTGCCAGCAGCTCTTCGACAGGGGGCGCCCCAAAATATGAGCAGTTCTTC. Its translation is CASSSSTGGAPKYEQFF.

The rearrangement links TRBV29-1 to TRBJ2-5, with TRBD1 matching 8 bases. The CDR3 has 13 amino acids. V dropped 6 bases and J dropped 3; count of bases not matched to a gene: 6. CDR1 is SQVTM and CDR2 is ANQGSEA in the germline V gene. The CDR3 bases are TGCAGCGTCGAGGACAGGGTAGAAGAGACCCAGTACTTC. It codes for CSVEDRVEETQYF.

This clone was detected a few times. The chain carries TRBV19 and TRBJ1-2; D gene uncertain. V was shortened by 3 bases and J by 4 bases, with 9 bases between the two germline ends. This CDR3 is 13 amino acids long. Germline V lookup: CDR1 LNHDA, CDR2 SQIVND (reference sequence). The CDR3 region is CASSISGGYGYTF. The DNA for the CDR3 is TGTGCCAGTAGTATTTCGGGAGGCTATGGCTACACCTTC.

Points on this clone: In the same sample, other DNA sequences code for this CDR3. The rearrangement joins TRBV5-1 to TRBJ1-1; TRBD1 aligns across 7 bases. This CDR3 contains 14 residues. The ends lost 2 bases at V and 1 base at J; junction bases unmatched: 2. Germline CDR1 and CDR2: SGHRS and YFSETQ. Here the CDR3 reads CASSLRTGNTEAFF. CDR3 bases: TGCGCCAGCAGCTTACGGACAGGGAACACTGAAGCTTTCTTT.